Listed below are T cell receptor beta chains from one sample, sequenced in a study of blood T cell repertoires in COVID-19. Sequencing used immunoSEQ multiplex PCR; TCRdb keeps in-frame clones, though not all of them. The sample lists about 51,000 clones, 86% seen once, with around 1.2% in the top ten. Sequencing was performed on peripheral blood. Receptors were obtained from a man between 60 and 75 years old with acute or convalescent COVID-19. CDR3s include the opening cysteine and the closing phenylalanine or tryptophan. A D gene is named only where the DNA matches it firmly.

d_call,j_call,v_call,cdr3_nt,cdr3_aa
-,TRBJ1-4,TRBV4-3,TGCGCCAGCAGCTCACTGAGAGATGAAAAACTGTTTTTT,CASSSLRDEKLFF
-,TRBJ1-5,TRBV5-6,TGTGCCAGCAGCTTACTACAGGGACAGCCCCAGCATTTT,CASSLLQGQPQHF
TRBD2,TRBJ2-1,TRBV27,TGTGCCAGCAGCTCGTCCTCTAGCGGGTGGGTCCATGAGCAGTTCTTC,CASSSSSSGWVHEQFF
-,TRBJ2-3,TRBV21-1,TGTGCCAGCACTCTAACCAACAGGGGGACTAGCACAGATACGCAGTATTTT,CASTLTNRGTSTDTQYF
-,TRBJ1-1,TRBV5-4,TGTGCCAGCAGCTTGGACAGGGTAGCAGTCACTGAAGCTTTCTTT,CASSLDRVAVTEAFF
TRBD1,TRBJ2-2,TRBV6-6,TGTGCCAGCCTTCTTGGACAGGGACGTGACACCGGGGAGCTGTTTTTT,CASLLGQGRDTGELFF
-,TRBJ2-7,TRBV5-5,TGTGCCAGCAGCTTAGGGGGGGCCTCCTACGAGCAGTACTTC,CASSLGGASYEQYF
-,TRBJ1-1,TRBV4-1,TGCGCCAGCAGCCAAGAGGGGGGGCCGGACACTGAAGCTTTCTTT,CASSQEGGPDTEAFF
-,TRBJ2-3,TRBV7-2,TGTGCCAGCAGCTTACTGGGGGCAGGGACAGATACGCAGTATTTT,CASSLLGAGTDTQYF
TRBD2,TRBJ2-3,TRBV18,TGTGCCAGCTCACCCGGTAGCGGGGGGGGCACAGATACGCAGTATTTT,CASSPGSGGGTDTQYF
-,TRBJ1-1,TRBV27,TGTGCCAGCAGTTCCCTCGGCAGGGGCCAGAACACTGAAGCTTTCTTT,CASSSLGRGQNTEAFF
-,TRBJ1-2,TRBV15,TGTGCCACCAGCAGAGATTCAGGGGACTATGGCTACACCTTC,CATSRDSGDYGYTF
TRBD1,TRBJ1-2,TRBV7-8,TGTGCCAGCAGCTTAGCCACCCCGCCTTCAGGGGGCAGGAGCTATGGCTACACCTTC,CASSLATPPSGGRSYGYTF
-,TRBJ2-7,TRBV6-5,TGTGCCAGCGGGCAGATGCCCTACGAGCAGTACTTC,CASGQMPYEQYF
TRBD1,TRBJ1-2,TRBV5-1,TGCGCCAGCAGCAACGGACAGGGTTGGGGCTACACCTTC,CASSNGQGWGYTF
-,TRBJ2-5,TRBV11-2,TGTGCCAGCAGCTTAGTCGGGGGAGTGGAGACCCAGTACTTC,CASSLVGGVETQYF
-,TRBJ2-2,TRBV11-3,TGTGCCAGCAGCTCAGCGGGTACCGGGGAGCTGTTTTTT,CASSSAGTGELFF